These 20 T cell receptor beta chains came from one sample sequenced in a study of early T cells in non-severe SARS-CoV-2 infection. TCRdb recomputed calls from the 5' RACE reads with MiXCR, one row per CDR3 protein. The table records about 77,000 distinct CDR3 sequences, more than 7.5% of them present only once. Sequenced material: whole blood. The receptors come from an adult who was a healthcare worker with PCR-confirmed SARS-CoV-2 infection or an uninfected control (not recorded which).

This clonotype was counted many times. The chain recombines TRBV9 with TRBJ1-1; TRBD1 might be the D (5 bases). Looked up from germline, CDR1 is SGDLS and CDR2 is YYNGEE. The CDR3 runs 14 residues. V shed 4 bases and J shed 4 bases, with 14 bases lying between them. The CDR3 protein is CASSSQGYSTEAFF. Here the CDR3 DNA reads TGTGCCAGCAGCTCTCAGGGATACAGCACTGAAGCTTTCTTT.

In regard to this clonotype: This clone may be a read error of a much larger clone one base away. The gene calls are TRBV6-1 and TRBJ2-5; perhaps TRBD2 as D (5 bases). Germline loops: CDR1 MNHNS, CDR2 SASEGT. This CDR3 contains 13 residues. V dropped 10 bases and J dropped 2 bases, with 14 bases sitting between them. Here the CDR3 DNA reads TGTGCCAACAGCCGACTACGGCAAGAGACCCAGTACTTC. Protein product: CANSRLRQETQYF.

This clonotype was seen ten or more times. This sequence joins TRBV7-3 and TRBJ1-1, with a weak D call TRBD1 (6 bases). The CDR3 spans 14 residues. Germline V CDR1 and CDR2: SGHTA, FQGTGA. The V gene lost 6 bases and the J gene lost 4 bases, with 15 bases spanning the gap. The CDR3 here is CASSFSGQTTEAFF. The CDR3 DNA sequence: TGTGCCAGCAGTTTCTCTGGACAGACCACTGAAGCTTTCTTT.

This clonotype was seen at least ten times. The rearrangement uses TRBV2 and TRBJ2-3; D ambiguous. Germline V gene data show CDR1 as SNHLY and CDR2 as FYNNEI. The length of the CDR3 is 15 residues. Trimming cost V 8 bases and J 0 bases, with 15 bases left between them. The CDR3 DNA sequence: TGTGCCAGCGTTTCTAAGGTGTCTAGCACAGATACGCAGTATTTT. This gives the protein CASVSKVSSTDTQYF.

This clonotype appeared many times. The chain employs TRBV7-8 and TRBJ1-6, with 7 nucleotides matching TRBD1. The J segment lost 10 bases and the V segment lost 5 bases, leaving 8 bases of the junction unmatched. The CDR3 contains 14 residues. Germline CDR1 is SGHVS and CDR2 is FQNEAQ. The CDR3 protein is CASSLTGTASPLHF. Written as DNA, the CDR3 is TGTGCCAGCAGCCTTACCGGGACAGCCTCACCCCTCCACTTT.

This clonotype was counted between two and nine times. This chain uses TRBV4-1 with TRBJ2-3; a weak D match, TRBD1 (6 bases). Trimming took off 4 bases at V and 0 bases at J, with 14 bases between the two ends. There are 16 residues in the CDR3. Germline CDR1 MGHRA, CDR2 YSYEKL. CDR3 DNA sequence: TGCGCCAGCAGCCTGGGGACAAAGACTAGCACAGATACGCAGTATTTT. Its translation is CASSLGTKTSTDTQYF.

This clonotype has at least ten counts. The chain is built from TRBV7-9 and TRBJ2-7, with TRBD1 matching over 12 bases. Germline CDR1 and CDR2: SEHNR and FQNEAQ (reference sequence). V shed 7 bases, J shed 4 bases, and the junction held 11 bases outside the gene matches. The CDR3 spans 16 residues. The CDR3 loop reads CASMGNRDRGRYEQYF. The CDR3 nucleotides are TGTGCCAGCATGGGGAACCGGGACAGGGGGCGATACGAGCAGTACTTC.

This clonotype was found many times. The chain employs TRBV27 and TRBJ2-5; the match to TRBD2 covers 9 bases. V dropped 2 bases and J dropped 3; count of bases not matched to a gene: 4. The germline V gene encodes CDR1 MNHEY and CDR2 SMNVEV (reference sequence). There are 15 residues in the CDR3. CDR3 DNA: TGTGCCAGCAGTTTACCGCTAGCGGGGAAAGAGACCCAGTACTTC. This sequence encodes CASSLPLAGKETQYF.

This clonotype was seen repeatedly, ten times or more. The chain employs TRBV6-4 and TRBJ1-1; no reliable D call. The ends were cut back, 0 bases at V and 1 base at J, with 3 bases in the middle. In germline, CDR1 is MRHNA, CDR2 SNTAGT. This CDR3 contains 13 residues. This CDR3 reads CASSDSENTEAFF. CDR3 nucleotides: TGTGCCAGCAGTGACTCGGAGAACACTGAAGCTTTCTTT.

This chain connects TRBV28 to TRBJ2-7; TRBD1 might be the D (6 bases). The CDR3 is 13 amino acids. Trimming removed 7 bases at V and 9 bases at J, with 19 bases between. Germline V gene data show CDR1 as MDHEN and CDR2 as SYDVKM. The DNA of the CDR3 is TGTGCCAGCACCTCGCAGGATCCAGGGGTGCAGTACTTC. Its translation is CASTSQDPGVQYF.

This clonotype was counted many times. V is TRBV3-1 and J is TRBJ2-2, with TRBD2 matching 10 bases. This CDR3 region has 15 residues. Germline-derived CDR1 and CDR2 are LGHDT and YNNKEL (reference sequence). Trimming cost V 1 base and J 8 bases; bases outside gene matches: 4. The CDR3 region has the DNA TGTGCCAGCAGCCAAGGTTGGACTAGCGGAGGGGAGCTGTTTTTT. Amino acid sequence: CASSQGWTSGGELFF.

This clonotype was found many times. The CDR3 reads CASSSDWNTGELFF. The CDR3 nucleotides are TGTGCCAGCAGCAGCGACTGGAACACCGGGGAGCTGTTTTTT. The genes are TRBV5-4 and TRBJ2-2; D call uncertain. With 4 bases removed from V and 1 base from J, the gap between germline ends came to 8 bases. CDR3 length: 14 residues. The V gene's germline CDR1 is SGHNT and CDR2 YYREEE (reference sequence).

The chain's CDR3 is CSARIGDRAQNEQFF. The CDR3 DNA reads as TGCAGTGCTAGAATAGGGGACAGGGCCCAAAATGAGCAGTTCTTC. This chain joins TRBV20-1 and TRBJ2-1, with TRBD1 matching over 9 bases. V dropped 2 bases and J dropped 7; count of bases not matched to a gene: 9. Germline CDR1 is DFQATT and CDR2 is SNEGSKA (reference sequence). This CDR3 spans 15 amino acids.

This clonotype was found many times. The chain is built from TRBV11-2 and TRBJ2-3, with 12 nucleotides matching TRBD1. The CDR3 contains 17 residues. V lost 8 bases, J lost 0 bases, and 9 bases stayed unmatched. CDR1 is SGHAT and CDR2 is FQNNGV in the germline V gene. DNA of the CDR3: TGTGCCAGCGCCCCGGGACAGGGGGCAGCGAGCACAGATACGCAGTATTTT. Encoded protein: CASAPGQGAASTDTQYF. Full variable domain (missing parts from reference TRBV11-2 and TRBJ2-3): EAGVAQSPRYKIIEKRQSVAFWCNPISGHATLYWYQQILGQGPKLLIQFQNNGVVDDSQLPKDRFSAERLKGVDSTLKIQPAKLEDSAVYLCASAPGQGAASTDTQYFGPGTRLTVL.

This clonotype was counted at least ten times. The chain combines TRBV27 with TRBJ2-3; D is ambiguous. V dropped 2 bases and J dropped 5 bases, with 8 bases sitting between them. This CDR3 has 13 amino acids. Germline CDR1 and CDR2: MNHEY and SMNVEV (reference sequence). The CDR3 reads CASSLGLRDTQYF. For the CDR3, the DNA is TGTGCCAGCAGTTTAGGTTTAAGAGATACGCAGTATTTT.

The V call is TRBV28, the J call TRBJ1-2; 12 nucleotides line up with TRBD1. The CDR3 runs to 15 residues. V lost 10 bases to trimming and J lost 6 bases; unmatched junction nucleotides: 12. The germline CDR1 and CDR2 sequences are MDHEN and SYDVKM. The CDR3 here is CAIRPGDRGRDGYTF. CDR3 nucleotide sequence: TGTGCCATCCGACCCGGGGACAGGGGGCGAGATGGCTACACCTTC.

This clonotype has ten or more counts. J is TRBJ1-2 and V is TRBV6-1; TRBD1 matches 7 bases. This CDR3 has 14 residues. Germline-derived CDR1 and CDR2 are MNHNS and SASEGT. V shed 5 bases and J 2 bases; nucleotides not matched to a gene: 5. Here the CDR3 DNA reads TGTGCCAGCAGTCGACAGGGATCAAACTATGGCTACACCTTC. Its translation is CASSRQGSNYGYTF.

The chain is built from TRBV14 and TRBJ2-7, with a possible D match to TRBD1 (5 bases). V lost 4 bases and J 2 bases, leaving 15 bases between the germline ends. The CDR3 is made up of 15 amino acids. Germline CDR1 and CDR2: SGHDN and FVKESK. CDR3 loop: CASSRGPMTPYEQYF. DNA for the CDR3: TGTGCCAGCAGCCGGGGCCCGATGACCCCCTACGAGCAGTACTTC.

V gene TRBV19 combines with J gene TRBJ2-1; the D gene is possibly TRBD2 (6 bases). Per the germline V gene, CDR1 is LNHDA and CDR2 is SQIVND (reference sequence). V shed 1 base and J shed 3 bases, with 7 bases lying between them. CDR3 length: 14 amino acids. CDR3 sequence reads: CASSIGGDYNEQFF. The CDR3 DNA sequence: TGTGCCAGTAGTATAGGGGGGGACTACAATGAGCAGTTCTTC.

With respect to this clonotype: A much more abundant neighbour one base away suggests this may be a read error. The chain has TRBV5-1 and TRBJ1-1; possible D gene TRBD1, 6 bases. The CDR3 runs to 15 residues. Germline V gives CDR1 SGHRS, CDR2 YFSETQ. CDR3 DNA: TGCGCCAGCGGCAACCAGGGGAACAGCGCCACTGAAGCTATCTTT. It translates to CASGNQGNSATEAIF.